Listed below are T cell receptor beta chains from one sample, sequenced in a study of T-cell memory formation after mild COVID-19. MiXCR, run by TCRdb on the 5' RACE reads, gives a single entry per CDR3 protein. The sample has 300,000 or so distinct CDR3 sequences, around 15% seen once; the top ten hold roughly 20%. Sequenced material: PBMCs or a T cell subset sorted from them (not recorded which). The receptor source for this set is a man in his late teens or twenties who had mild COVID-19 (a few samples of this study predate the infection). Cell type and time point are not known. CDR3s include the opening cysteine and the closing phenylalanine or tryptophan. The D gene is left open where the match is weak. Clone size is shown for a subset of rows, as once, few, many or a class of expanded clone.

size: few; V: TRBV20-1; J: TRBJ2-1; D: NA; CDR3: CSSQGAGPSYNEQFF
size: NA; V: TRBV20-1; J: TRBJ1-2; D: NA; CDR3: CSAGYGYTF
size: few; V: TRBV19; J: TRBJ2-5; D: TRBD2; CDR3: CASKDLAGRQETQYF
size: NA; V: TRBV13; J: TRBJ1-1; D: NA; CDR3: CASSLEGRSEAFF
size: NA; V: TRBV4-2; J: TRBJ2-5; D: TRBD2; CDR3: CASRRGLAEQETQYF
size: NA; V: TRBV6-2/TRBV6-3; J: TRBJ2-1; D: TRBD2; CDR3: CASSDPTSGSVKPFF
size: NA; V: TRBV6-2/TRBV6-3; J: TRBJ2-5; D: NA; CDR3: CASSYRQLPQYF
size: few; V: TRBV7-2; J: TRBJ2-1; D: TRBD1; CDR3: CASSRDRGDNEQFF
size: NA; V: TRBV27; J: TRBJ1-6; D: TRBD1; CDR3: CASSWTGNSPLHF
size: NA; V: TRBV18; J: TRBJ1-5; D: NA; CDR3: CASSPATVYSNQPQHF
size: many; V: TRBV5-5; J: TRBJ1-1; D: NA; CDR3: CASSLASTADEAFF
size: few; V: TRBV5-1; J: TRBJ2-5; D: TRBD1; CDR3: CASSLSPNLFGRTGVETQYF
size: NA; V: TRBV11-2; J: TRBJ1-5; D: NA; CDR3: CASSLVAGSSQPQHF
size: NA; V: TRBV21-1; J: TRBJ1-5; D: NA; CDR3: CASSNNPPREHQPQHF
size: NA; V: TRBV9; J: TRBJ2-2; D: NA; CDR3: CASSVGVNTGELFF
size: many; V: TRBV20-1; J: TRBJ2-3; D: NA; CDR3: CSAHPGLAQYF
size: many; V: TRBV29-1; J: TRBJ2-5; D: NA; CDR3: CSVSSGTNRGETQYF
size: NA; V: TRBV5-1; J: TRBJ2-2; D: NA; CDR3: CASGGGASPGELFF
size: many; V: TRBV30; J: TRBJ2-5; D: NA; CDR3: CAWSVDSYYQETQYF
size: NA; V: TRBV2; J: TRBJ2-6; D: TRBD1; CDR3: CASSVRTGASGANVLTF
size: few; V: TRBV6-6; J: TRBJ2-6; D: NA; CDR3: CASSYGGTGANVLTF
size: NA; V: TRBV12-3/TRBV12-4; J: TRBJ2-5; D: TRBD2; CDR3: CASSLGTRGFRKTQYF
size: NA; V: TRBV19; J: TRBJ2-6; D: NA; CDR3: CASSSGQGSSGANVLTF
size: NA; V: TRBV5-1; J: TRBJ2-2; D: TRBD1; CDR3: CASSLAPDRGNTGELFF
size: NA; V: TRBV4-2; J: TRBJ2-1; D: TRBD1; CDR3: CASSQVPRTGNNEQFF
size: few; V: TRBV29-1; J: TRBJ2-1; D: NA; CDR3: CSVVWGPTYNEQFF
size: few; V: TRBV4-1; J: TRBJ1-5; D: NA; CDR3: CASSPVALSQPQHF
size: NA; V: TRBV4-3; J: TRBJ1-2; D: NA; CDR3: CASSQDLPGGYTF
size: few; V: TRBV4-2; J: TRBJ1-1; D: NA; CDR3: CASSQVLGADTEAFF
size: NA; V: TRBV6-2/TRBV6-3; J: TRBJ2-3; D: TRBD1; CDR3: CASSLIQGGPTDTQYF
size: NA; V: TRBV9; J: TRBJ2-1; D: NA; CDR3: CASSVARLTGYNEQFF
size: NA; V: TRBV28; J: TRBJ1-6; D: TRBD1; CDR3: CASSLPDRVSPLHF
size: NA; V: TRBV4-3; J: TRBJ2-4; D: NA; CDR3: CANKHLAKNIQYF
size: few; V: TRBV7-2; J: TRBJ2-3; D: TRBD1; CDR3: CASSLQDRITDTQYF
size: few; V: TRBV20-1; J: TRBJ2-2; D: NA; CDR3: CSALVRGSTGELFF
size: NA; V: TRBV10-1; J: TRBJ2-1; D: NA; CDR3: CASSESLQNNEQFF
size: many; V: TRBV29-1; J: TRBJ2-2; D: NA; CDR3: CSVAARADTGELFF
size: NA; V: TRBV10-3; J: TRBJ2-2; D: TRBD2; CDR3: CATLSGLAGGTGELFF
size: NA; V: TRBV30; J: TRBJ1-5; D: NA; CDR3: CAWSTGAQPQHF
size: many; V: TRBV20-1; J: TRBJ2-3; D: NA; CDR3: CSAPLEDSTDTQYF
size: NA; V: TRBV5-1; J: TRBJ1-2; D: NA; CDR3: CASSLESVNYGYTF
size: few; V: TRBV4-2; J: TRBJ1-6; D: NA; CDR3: CASSQATRQGVSANSPLHF
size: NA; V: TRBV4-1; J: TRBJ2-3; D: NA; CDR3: CASSQERPGASADTQYF
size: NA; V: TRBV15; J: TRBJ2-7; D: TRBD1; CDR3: CATSRVTGAYEQYF
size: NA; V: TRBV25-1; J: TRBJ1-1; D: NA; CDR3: CASSPGGWTEAFF
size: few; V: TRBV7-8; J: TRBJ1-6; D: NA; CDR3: CASSLQLRPLHF
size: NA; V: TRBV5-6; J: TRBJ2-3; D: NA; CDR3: CASSENTDTQYF
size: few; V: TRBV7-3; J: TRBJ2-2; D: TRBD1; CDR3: CASSSTGSTGELFF
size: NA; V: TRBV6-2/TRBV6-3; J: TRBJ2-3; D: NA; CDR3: CASSYRASDTQYF
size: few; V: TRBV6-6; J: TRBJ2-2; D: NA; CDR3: CASSTLGTDTGELFF
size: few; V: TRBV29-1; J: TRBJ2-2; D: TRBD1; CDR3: CSVGRDRPRELFF
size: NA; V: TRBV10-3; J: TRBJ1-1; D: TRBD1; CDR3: CAIRITGANTEAFF
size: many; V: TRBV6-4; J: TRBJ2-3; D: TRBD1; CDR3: CASSPQGGPDTQYF
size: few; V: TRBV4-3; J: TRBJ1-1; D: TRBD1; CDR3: CASSWPGQGTTEAFF
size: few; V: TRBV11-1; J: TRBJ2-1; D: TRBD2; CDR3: CASSAFSGGDNEQFF